These 16 T cell receptor beta chains originate from one sample sequenced in a study of CD8+ T cells in alopecia areata. In each case, RNA was isolated and then reverse transcribed into cDNA as the sequencing template. Libraries were prepared by immunoSEQ multiplex PCR; TCRdb keeps only in-frame clonotypes and omits some of them. Here the sample spans over 110,000 clones, approximately 51% being singletons. This material consisted of CD4+ T cells sorted from blood, taken at week 0. Every receptor here comes from a human donor with alopecia areata.

The chain couples TRBV21-1 to TRBJ1-5; the D call TRBD1 from the table was never checked on the DNA. TRBV21-1 is annotated as a pseudogene. This CDR3 has 17 residues. CDR3 loop: CARTGTLKGHSNQPQHF. The CDR3 bases are TGTGCCAGGACCGGGACCCTTAAGGGACATAGCAATCAGCCCCAGCATTTT.

The rearrangement uses TRBV4-3 and TRBJ2-5; 8 bases line up with TRBD2. This CDR3 has 16 residues. V shed 0 bases, J shed 4 bases, and the junction held 7 bases outside the gene matches. Germline CDR1 is LGHNA and CDR2 is YSLEER. CDR3 region: CASSQEGSGRGETQYF. For the CDR3, the DNA is TGCGCCAGCAGCCAAGAAGGCAGCGGGAGAGGAGAGACCCAGTACTTC.

The chain uses TRBV7-8 and TRBJ2-2; 7 nucleotides match TRBD2. This CDR3 has 14 amino acids. CDR1 SGHVS and CDR2 FQNEAQ come from the germline V gene. Unmatched junction bases numbered 4, after V lost 5 bases and J lost 4 bases. CDR3: CASSRGGSTGELFF. The CDR3 region has the DNA TGTGCCAGCAGCCGCGGGGGATCCACCGGGGAGCTGTTTTTT.

The chain couples TRBV29-1 to TRBJ2-5; tentatively, D is TRBD2 (6 bases). V lost 7 bases and J lost 5, with 23 bases in between. Germline loops: CDR1 SQVTM, CDR2 ANQGSEA. The CDR3 is 15 residues long. CDR3 sequence (DNA): TGCAGCGGCAGACGGGACTCGAATGAAGGGGAGACCCAGTACTTC. Amino acid sequence: CSGRRDSNEGETQYF.

Here the CDR3 DNA reads TGTGCCTGGAGTGTCCGCGGACTGGTTAGGGCCAACGTCCTGACTTTC. Amino acid sequence: CAWSVRGLVRANVLTF. The rearrangement uses TRBV30 and TRBJ2-6, with D perhaps TRBD2 (5 bases). Germline V gives CDR1 GTSNPN, CDR2 SVGIG (reference sequence). The V and J ends lost 0 bases and 5 bases respectively, with 14 bases between them. The CDR3 runs 16 residues.

Only a few counts were recorded for this clone. The rearrangement joins TRBV27 to TRBJ1-2, with 7 nucleotides matching TRBD1. V was clipped by 6 bases and J by 4 bases; unmatched bases: 8. There are 14 residues in the CDR3. CDR1 and CDR2 (germline): MNHEY, SMNVEV (reference sequence). The CDR3: CASRAGGTRYGYTF. The CDR3 nucleotides are TGTGCCAGCAGGGCAGGGGGTACTCGCTATGGCTACACCTTC.

The chain is built from TRBV27 and TRBJ1-2; D remains ambiguous. V lost 3 bases and J lost 2, with 13 bases in between. The CDR3 has 15 residues. CDR1 is MNHEY, CDR2 SMNVEV, per germline (reference sequence). CDR3 loop: CASSFSSARNYGYTF. CDR3 bases: TGTGCCAGCAGTTTTTCATCCGCACGGAACTATGGCTACACCTTC.

This chain joins TRBV5-4 and TRBJ2-5, with D unclear. There are 12 residues in the CDR3. Per germline, CDR1 SGHNT and CDR2 YYREEE (reference sequence). V lost 4 bases and J 4 bases, leaving 8 bases between the germline ends. The CDR3 loop reads CASSRIGETQYF. DNA of the CDR3: TGTGCCAGCAGCCGGATCGGAGAGACCCAGTACTTC. Looking up the rest from reference TRBV5-4 and TRBJ2-5 gives the full variable domain: ETGVTQSPTHLIKTRGQQVTLRCSSQSGHNTVSWYQQALGQGPQFIFQYYREEENGRGNFPPRFSGLQFPNYSSELNVNALELDDSALYLCASSRIGETQYFGPGTRLLVL.

V gene TRBV30 combines with J gene TRBJ2-3; perhaps TRBD2 as D (6 bases). Germline values: CDR1 GTSNPN, CDR2 SVGIG (reference sequence). Trimming cost V 0 bases and J 2 bases, with 15 bases left between them. The CDR3 is 16 amino acids. CDR3: CAWSVGGGPPTDTQYF. The CDR3 DNA sequence: TGTGCCTGGAGTGTGGGAGGCGGACCCCCCACAGATACGCAGTATTTT.

This clone was found a few times. The V call is TRBV18, the J call TRBJ1-2; D gene unclear. The CDR3 covers 12 residues. Germline V CDR1 and CDR2: KGHSH, LQKENI. V lost 1 base to trimming and J lost 5 bases, with 5 bases between them. The CDR3: CASSPQSYGYTF. CDR3 in DNA: TGTGCCAGCTCACCACAGTCGTATGGCTACACCTTC.

This clone occurred a few times. One end of the junction fails to match germline, which may point to a read error. CDR3 bases: TGTGCCAGCAGGGGGCTAGGAAGTATCTTC. Protein sequence: CASRGLGSIF. This rearrangement joins TRBV6-6 to TRBJ2-1, with D perhaps matching TRBD1 (5 bases). The CDR3 loop spans 10 amino acids. The germline gives CDR1 MNHNY, CDR2 SVGAGI (reference sequence).

The chain employs TRBV30 and TRBJ2-5; the D is unclear. The end of the DNA is better explained by TRBJ2-7, so the J call may be wrong. This CDR3 has 11 residues. Looked up from germline, CDR1 is GTSNPN and CDR2 is SVGIG (reference sequence). This chain's CDR3 is CAWSKGYEQYF. The CDR3 bases are TGTGCCTGGAGTAAGGGTTACGAGCAGTACTTC.

The chain employs TRBV5-1 and TRBJ1-1; D not certain. This CDR3 has 14 residues. Germline loops: CDR1 SGHRS, CDR2 YFSETQ. V was trimmed by 1 base and J by 4 bases, leaving 11 bases between them. The CDR3 DNA sequence: TGCGCCAGCAGCTTGTCTCAACCGGGCACTGAAGCTTTCTTT. Protein sequence: CASSLSQPGTEAFF.

This chain joins TRBV29-1 and TRBJ2-1; no firm D call. V gave up 4 bases and J gave up 0 bases, with 10 bases separating them. Germline V gives CDR1 SQVTM, CDR2 ANQGSEA. This CDR3 is built from 14 residues. This chain's CDR3 is CSVGRRSSYNEQFF. In DNA form, the CDR3 reads TGCAGCGTTGGCCGCAGGAGCTCCTACAATGAGCAGTTCTTC.

This clone has ten or more counts. V usage is TRBV4-2 and J usage is TRBJ2-2; the match to TRBD2 covers 7 bases. The CDR3 has 16 residues. The germline V gene encodes CDR1 LGHNA and CDR2 YNFKEQ. The junction had 5 bases not matched to a gene; V was cut back by 4 bases and J by 0 bases. Here the CDR3 DNA reads TGTGCCAGCAGCCCGAGCGGGGACTCGAACACCGGGGAGCTGTTTTTT. Translated, it gives CASSPSGDSNTGELFF.

The chain links TRBV7-9 to TRBJ2-7, with D unresolved. The length of the CDR3 is 15 residues. Trimming pared 2 bases from V and 2 bases from J, leaving 13 bases between. In germline, CDR1 is SEHNR, CDR2 FQNEAQ (reference sequence). The chain's CDR3 is CASSLSDSYTYEQYF. The CDR3 DNA is TGTGCCAGCAGCTTATCTGACTCCTATACCTACGAGCAGTACTTC. Supplemented by reference TRBV7-9 and TRBJ2-7, the full variable domain reads DTGVSQNPRHKITKRGQNVTFRCDPISEHNRLYWYRQTLGQGPEFLTYFQNEAQLEKSRLLSDRFSAERPKGSFSTLEIQRTEQGDSAMYLCASSLSDSYTYEQYFGPGTRLTVT.